This entry describes one T cell receptor beta chain. The antigen remains unidentified. These data come from a study of T cells in localized non-small cell lung cancer. Study outcomes and limitations: Uninvolved adjacent lung, not tumor, had the highest T cell clonality. There were a median 57 of the top 100 tumor clones appearing in adjacent lung.

TCRdb's table, derived via immunoSEQ multiplex PCR, lists solely in-frame clones and lacks some. The profile shows around 2,900 clones, roughly 24% of them singletons. CDR3 length: 14 residues. CDR1 and CDR2 from the germline V gene are LNHDA and SQIVND (reference sequence). The trim removed 5 bases at V and 3 bases at J, leaving 4 bases unmatched. Sequences were derived from lung tumor tissue, sampled before any cancer treatment. This sequence joins TRBV19 and TRBJ2-3; 8 nucleotides line up with TRBD1. The clonotype originates from a man aged 35-75 years with stage I lung adenocarcinoma. The CDR3 region has the DNA TGTGCCAGTAGTGGAACAGGGGGTACAGATACGCAGTATTTT. This translates into CASSGTGGTDTQYF.